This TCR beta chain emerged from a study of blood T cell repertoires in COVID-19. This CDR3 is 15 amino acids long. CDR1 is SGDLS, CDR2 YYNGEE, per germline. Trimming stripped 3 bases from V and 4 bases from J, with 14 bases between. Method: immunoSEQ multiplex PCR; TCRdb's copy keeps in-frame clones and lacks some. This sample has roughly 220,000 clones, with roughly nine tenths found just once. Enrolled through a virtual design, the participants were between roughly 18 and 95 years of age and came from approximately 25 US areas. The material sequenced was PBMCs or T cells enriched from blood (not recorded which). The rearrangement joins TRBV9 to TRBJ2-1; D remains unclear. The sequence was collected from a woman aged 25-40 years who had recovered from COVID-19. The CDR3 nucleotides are TGTGCCAGCAGCGCCGAGCCATGGTCGTACAATGAGCAGTTCTTC. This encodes CASSAEPWSYNEQFF.